This T cell receptor (beta chain) appears in the sequencing data of a study of tumor-infiltrating lymphocytes in primary liver carcinoma. At the level of the study: All patients had surgically resected primary liver carcinoma. Findings and limits, study-wide: Tumors and blood were compared for top-250-clone fraction, and tumors had the significantly higher value (p = 0.039).

cDNA specific to TCR beta was made from around 470 ng of total RNA, with a constant-region primer employed for priming. ARM-PCR, slightly modified, supplied the TCR beta libraries through three nested multiplex PCR rounds. Rounds one and two of PCR, each of roughly 11 cycles, were primed with TRBV1-TRBV30 forward primers and a C-beta reverse primer. TCRdb itself ran the multiplex PCR reads through MiXCR, one entry per CDR3 protein. The table lists 180,000 or so distinct CDR3 sequences, about 60% of them singletons. With regard to this clonotype: Its specificity is not known.

Unsorted whole blood supplied the blood RNA, and germline DNA was isolated too. The CDR3 is made up of 14 amino acids. The V gene's germline CDR1 is SGHAT and CDR2 FQNNGV. The genes are TRBV11-2 and TRBJ2-5, with a tentative D call TRBD2 (6 bases). The TCR originated in a man aged 35-49 years with primary liver carcinoma and hepatitis B virus infection. The sequencing sample was made of peripheral blood. The chain's CDR3 is CASGNGSTQETQYF. As DNA, the CDR3 is TGTGCTAGCGGTAACGGGAGTACCCAAGAGACCCAGTACTTC.